Described below is a single T cell receptor beta chain sequence and its context. Its specificity is not known. Germline V lookup: CDR1 SGHRS, CDR2 YFSETQ. V lost 4 bases and J lost 1, with 8 bases in between. CDR3 length: 13 residues. The entry originates in a study of T cells in localized non-small cell lung cancer. Study results and caveats: A median of roughly 55 of the top 100 tumor clones appeared in adjacent lung, which was paired and uninvolved. Greater T cell density in blood accompanied longer overall survival. Measurement of T cell clonality placed uninvolved adjacent lung highest, above the level in tumor.

Clones were sequenced by immunoSEQ multiplex PCR, and TCRdb holds only the in-frame ones, with some missing. The sample shows fewer than 20,000 clones, about nine tenths of them seen only once. This chain links TRBV5-1 with TRBJ1-1; D not resolved. This TCR came from a man aged 40 to 70 with stage I lung adenocarcinoma. Material: peripheral blood, obtained before any cancer treatment. CDR3 loop: CASSLRQNTEAFF. In DNA, the CDR3 is TGCGCCAGCAGCCTGCGACAGAACACTGAAGCTTTCTTT.